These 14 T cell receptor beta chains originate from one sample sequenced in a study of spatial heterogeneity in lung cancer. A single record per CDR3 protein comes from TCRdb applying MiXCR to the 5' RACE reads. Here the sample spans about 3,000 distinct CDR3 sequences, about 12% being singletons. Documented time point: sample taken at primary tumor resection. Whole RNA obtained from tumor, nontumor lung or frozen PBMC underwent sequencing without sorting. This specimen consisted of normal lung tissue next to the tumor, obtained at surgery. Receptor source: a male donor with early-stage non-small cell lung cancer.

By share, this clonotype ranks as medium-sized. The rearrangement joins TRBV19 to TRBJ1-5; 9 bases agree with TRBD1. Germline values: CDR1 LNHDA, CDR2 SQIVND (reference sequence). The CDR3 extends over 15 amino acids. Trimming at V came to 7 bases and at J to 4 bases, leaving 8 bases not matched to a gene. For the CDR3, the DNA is TGTGCCAGTAATTCGGGACAGGGTATTAATCAGCCCCAGCATTTT. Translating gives CASNSGQGINQPQHF.

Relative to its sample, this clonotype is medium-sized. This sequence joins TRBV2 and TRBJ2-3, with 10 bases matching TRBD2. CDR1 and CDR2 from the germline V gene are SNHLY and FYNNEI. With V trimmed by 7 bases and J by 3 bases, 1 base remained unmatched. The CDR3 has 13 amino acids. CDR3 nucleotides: TGTGCCAGCACACTAGCGGGAACAGATACGCAGTATTTT. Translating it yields CASTLAGTDTQYF.

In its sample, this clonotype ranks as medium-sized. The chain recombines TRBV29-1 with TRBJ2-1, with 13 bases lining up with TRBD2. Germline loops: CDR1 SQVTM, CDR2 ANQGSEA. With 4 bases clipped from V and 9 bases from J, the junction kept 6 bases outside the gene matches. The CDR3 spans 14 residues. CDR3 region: CSVGGTSGITEQFF. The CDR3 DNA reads TGCAGCGTTGGGGGGACTAGCGGGATTACTGAGCAGTTCTTC.

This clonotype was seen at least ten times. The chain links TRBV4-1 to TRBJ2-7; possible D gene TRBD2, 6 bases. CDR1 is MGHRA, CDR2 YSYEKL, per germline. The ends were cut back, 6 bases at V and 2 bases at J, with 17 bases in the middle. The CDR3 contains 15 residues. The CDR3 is CASSAVGTGAYEQYF. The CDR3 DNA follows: TGCGCCAGCAGTGCGGTCGGGACGGGAGCCTACGAGCAGTACTTC.

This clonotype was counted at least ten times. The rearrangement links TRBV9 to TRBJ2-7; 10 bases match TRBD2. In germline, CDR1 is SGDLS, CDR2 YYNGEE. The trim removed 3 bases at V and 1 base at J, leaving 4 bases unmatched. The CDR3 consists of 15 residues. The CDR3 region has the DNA TGTGCCAGCAGCGAGGGACTAGCGTCGTCCTACGAGCAGTACTTC. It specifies CASSEGLASSYEQYF.

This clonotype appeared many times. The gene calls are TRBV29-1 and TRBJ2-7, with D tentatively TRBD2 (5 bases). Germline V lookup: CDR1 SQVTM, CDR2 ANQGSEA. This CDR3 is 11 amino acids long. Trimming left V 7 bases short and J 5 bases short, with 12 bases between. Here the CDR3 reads CSGSVSDEQYF. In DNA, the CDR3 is TGCAGCGGGAGCGTTAGCGACGAGCAGTACTTC.

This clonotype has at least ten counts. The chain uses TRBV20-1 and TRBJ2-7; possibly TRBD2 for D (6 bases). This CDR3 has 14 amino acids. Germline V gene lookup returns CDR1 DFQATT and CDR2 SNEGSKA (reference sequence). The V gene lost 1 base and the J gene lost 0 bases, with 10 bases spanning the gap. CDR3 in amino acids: CSARGGTVSYEQYF. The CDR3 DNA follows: TGCAGTGCTAGAGGCGGGACTGTCTCCTACGAGCAGTACTTC.

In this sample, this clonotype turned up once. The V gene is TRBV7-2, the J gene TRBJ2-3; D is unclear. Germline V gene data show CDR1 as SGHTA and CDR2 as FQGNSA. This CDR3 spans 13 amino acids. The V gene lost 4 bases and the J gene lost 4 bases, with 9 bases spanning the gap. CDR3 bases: TGTGCCAGCAGCTGGACGGAAGCAGATACGCAGTATTTT. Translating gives CASSWTEADTQYF.

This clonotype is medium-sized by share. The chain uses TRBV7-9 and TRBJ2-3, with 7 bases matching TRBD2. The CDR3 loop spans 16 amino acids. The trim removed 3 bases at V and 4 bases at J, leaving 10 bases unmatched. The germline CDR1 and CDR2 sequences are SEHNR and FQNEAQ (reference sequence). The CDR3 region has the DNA TGTGCCAGCAGCTTCGCGCGGGCTAGCGGAGCAGATACGCAGTATTTT. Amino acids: CASSFARASGADTQYF. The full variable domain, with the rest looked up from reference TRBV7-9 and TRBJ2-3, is DTGVSQNPRHKITKRGQNVTFRCDPISEHNRLYWYRQTLGQGPEFLTYFQNEAQLEKSRLLSDRFSAERPKGSFSTLEIQRTEQGDSAMYLCASSFARASGADTQYFGPGTRLTVL.

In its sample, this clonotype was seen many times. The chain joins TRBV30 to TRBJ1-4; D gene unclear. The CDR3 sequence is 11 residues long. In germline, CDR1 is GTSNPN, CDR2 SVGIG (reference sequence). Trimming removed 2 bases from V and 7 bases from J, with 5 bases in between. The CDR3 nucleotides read TGTGCCTGGAGTAGAGGTGAAAAACTGTTTTTT. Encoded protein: CAWSRGEKLFF.

The CDR3 loop is CSAGTGRYEQYF. The CDR3 DNA is TGCAGCGCTGGGACAGGTCGGTACGAGCAGTACTTC. The rearrangement uses TRBV29-1 and TRBJ2-7; 8 bases map to TRBD1. Per germline, CDR1 SQVTM and CDR2 ANQGSEA. V shed 7 bases and J 4 bases; nucleotides not matched to a gene: 6. This CDR3 region has 12 residues.

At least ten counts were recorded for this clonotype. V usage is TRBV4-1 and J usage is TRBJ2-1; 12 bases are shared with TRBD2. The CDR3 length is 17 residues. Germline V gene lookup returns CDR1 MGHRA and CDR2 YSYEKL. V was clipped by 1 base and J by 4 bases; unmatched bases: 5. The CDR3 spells CASSQGGLAGGYNEQFF. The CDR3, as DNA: TGCGCCAGCAGCCAAGGCGGCCTAGCGGGGGGGTACAATGAGCAGTTCTTC.

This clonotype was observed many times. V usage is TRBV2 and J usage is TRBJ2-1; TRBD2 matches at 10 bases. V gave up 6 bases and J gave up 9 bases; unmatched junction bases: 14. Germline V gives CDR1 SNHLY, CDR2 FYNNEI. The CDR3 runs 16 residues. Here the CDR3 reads CASSDEAGGIMAEQFF. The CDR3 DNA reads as TGTGCCAGCAGCGACGAAGCGGGAGGGATTATGGCTGAGCAGTTCTTC.

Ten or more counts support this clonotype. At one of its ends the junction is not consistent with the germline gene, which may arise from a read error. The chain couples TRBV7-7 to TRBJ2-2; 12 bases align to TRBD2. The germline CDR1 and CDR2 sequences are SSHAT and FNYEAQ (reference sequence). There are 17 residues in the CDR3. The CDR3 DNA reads TGTGCTAGCAGCCAACAGCCTAGCGGGAGGGCCAACGGGGAGCTGTTTTTT. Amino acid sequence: CASSQQPSGRANGELFF.